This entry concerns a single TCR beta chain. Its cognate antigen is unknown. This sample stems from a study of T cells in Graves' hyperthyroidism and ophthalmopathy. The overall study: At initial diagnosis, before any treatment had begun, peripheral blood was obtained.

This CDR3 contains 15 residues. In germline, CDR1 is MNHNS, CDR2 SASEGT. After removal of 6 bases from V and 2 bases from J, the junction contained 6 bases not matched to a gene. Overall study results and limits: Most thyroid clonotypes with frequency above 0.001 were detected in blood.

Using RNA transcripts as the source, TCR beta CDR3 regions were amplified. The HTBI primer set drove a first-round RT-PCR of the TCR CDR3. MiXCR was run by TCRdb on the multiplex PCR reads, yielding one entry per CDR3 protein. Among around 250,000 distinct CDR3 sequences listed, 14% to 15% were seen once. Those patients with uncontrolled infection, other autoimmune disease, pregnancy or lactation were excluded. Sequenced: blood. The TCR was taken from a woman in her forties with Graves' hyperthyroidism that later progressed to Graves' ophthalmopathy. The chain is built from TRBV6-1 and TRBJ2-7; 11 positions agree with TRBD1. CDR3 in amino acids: CASSHGQGATYEQYF. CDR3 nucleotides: TGTGCCAGCAGCCATGGACAGGGGGCGACCTACGAGCAGTACTTC.